The 3 T cell receptor beta chains presented below share a single source sample, sequenced in a study of shared clonotypes between healthy human individuals. Method: immunoSEQ multiplex PCR; TCRdb's copy keeps in-frame clones and lacks some. The sample includes millions of clones, around 90% of them seen just once. Sequenced input: naive CD4+ T cells sorted from blood. Subset denoted: CD45RA+ positively selected. These receptor sequences come from a man aged 18 to 30 in good health.

The V gene is TRBV2, the J gene TRBJ2-7; tentative D call: TRBD1 (5 bases). The ends were cut back, 6 bases at V and 0 bases at J, with 15 bases in the middle. CDR1 and CDR2 from the germline V gene are SNHLY and FYNNEI. This CDR3 contains 15 residues. CDR3 coding DNA: TGTGCCAGCAGCAAACTACAGGCGCACTCCTACGAGCAGTACTTC. Its protein product is CASSKLQAHSYEQYF.

The chain uses TRBV25-1 and TRBJ2-2; the D gene is possibly TRBD2 (5 bases). This CDR3 comprises 13 residues. Germline V gene sequence: CDR1 MGHDK, CDR2 SYGVNS. V lost 0 bases to trimming and J lost 6 bases, with 5 bases between them. For the CDR3, the DNA is TGTGCCAGCAGTGAATACGGGGCCGGGGAGCTGTTTTTT. This sequence encodes CASSEYGAGELFF. The full variable domain, in which reference TRBV25-1 and TRBJ2-2 provide the parts outside the CDR3, is EADIYQTPRYLVIGTGKKITLECSQTMGHDKMYWYQQDPGMELHLIHYSYGVNSTEKGDLSSESTVSRIRTEHFPLTLESARPSHTSQYLCASSEYGAGELFFGEGSRLTVL.

The chain carries TRBV29-1 and TRBJ1-2; D is ambiguous. Germline CDR1 and CDR2: SQVTM and ANQGSEA. The CDR3 extends over 13 amino acids. V shed 7 bases and J shed 5 bases, with 17 bases lying between them. CDR3 nucleotide sequence: TGCAGCGGCCAACTTCTCGGAGGGTATGGCTACACCTTC. Amino acids: CSGQLLGGYGYTF.